At least ten counts were recorded for the clone carrying this TCR beta chain. This specimen belongs to a study of identical twins. This CDR3 contains 13 residues. The V gene lost 0 bases and the J gene lost 9 bases, with 10 bases spanning the gap. Germline CDR1 reads SGHDT; CDR2 reads YYEEEE. Via MiXCR, TCRdb re-called the 5' RACE reads, giving one row per CDR3 protein. Of 500,000 to 550,000 distinct CDR3 sequences listed, 22% are singletons. The data also belong to a second study, concerning T cells expressing NK-cell markers. That paper adds: One of eight sequenced donors was HCMV-seronegative; the other seven were seropositive. Restriction of sorting to alpha-beta TCR T cells was accomplished in several experiments using an anti-gamma-delta TCR antibody.

The V call is TRBV5-6, the J call TRBJ2-1, with D unclear. The origin of this receptor is a woman between 18 and 30 years old in good health. The sequenced material came from CD4+ T cells sorted from blood. Here the CDR3 reads CASSLGPAGEQFF. Here the CDR3 DNA reads TGTGCCAGCAGCTTGGGCCCAGCTGGTGAGCAGTTCTTC.